Shown below are 28 T cell receptor beta chains from a single sample sequenced in a study of shared clonotypes between healthy human individuals. Using immunoSEQ multiplex PCR, the repertoire was profiled, and TCRdb retains in-frame clones only, with some absent. Of roughly 1,500,000 clones listed, roughly 98% are singletons. The specimen was naive CD4+ T cells sorted from blood. Sample subset: CD45RA+ positively selected. The receptors come from a man between 25 and 39 years old in good health.

The chain joins TRBV5-6 to TRBJ2-2, with unresolved D. The CDR3 has 18 residues. Per germline, CDR1 SGHDT and CDR2 YYEEEE. Trimming pared 0 bases from V and 2 bases from J, leaving 17 bases between. CDR3 nucleotide sequence: TGTGCCAGCAGCTTGGCCGCTTACTATAGTCCTAACACCGGGGAGCTGTTTTTT. Translated, it gives CASSLAAYYSPNTGELFF.

The chain has TRBV5-1 and TRBJ2-1, with TRBD1 identical over 12 bases. The CDR3 covers 17 residues. J gave up 8 bases and V 5 bases, and 14 bases lay outside the gene matches. CDR1 is SGHRS, CDR2 YFSETQ, per germline. CDR3 sequence reads: CASRYDPGQGAVDEQFF. For the CDR3, the DNA is TGCGCCAGCAGATATGATCCGGGACAGGGGGCGGTCGATGAGCAGTTCTTC.

The chain employs TRBV7-2 and TRBJ1-5, with 8 positions matching TRBD1. CDR1 and CDR2 from the germline V gene are SGHTA and FQGNSA. The CDR3 covers 16 residues. The V gene end was trimmed by 5 bases and the J gene end by 7 bases; junction bases not matched to a gene: 13. The CDR3 spells CASSLLAVTGGQPQHF. The CDR3 DNA reads TGTGCCAGCAGCCTGCTTGCTGTCACAGGGGGACAGCCCCAGCATTTT.

This clone was counted a single time. V is TRBV5-1 and J is TRBJ2-5, with 9 bases matching TRBD1. The length of the CDR3 is 15 residues. Germline V CDR1 and CDR2: SGHRS, YFSETQ. V was clipped by 4 bases and J by 3 bases; unmatched bases: 7. The chain's CDR3 is CASSPWGQGEETQYF. As DNA, the CDR3 is TGCGCCAGCAGCCCCTGGGGACAGGGAGAAGAGACCCAGTACTTC.

Turning to this clone: The sample holds other DNA sequences that translate to the same CDR3. The CDR3 DNA reads TGTGCCAGCTCCCCAGGGGACACTGAAGCTTTCTTT. Translated: CASSPGDTEAFF. The rearrangement links TRBV18 to TRBJ1-1, with D possibly being TRBD1 (6 bases). Between the trimmed V and J ends, which lost 6 bases and 3 bases, there was a span of 8 bases. From germline, CDR1 is KGHSH and CDR2 LQKENI. The CDR3 loop spans 12 amino acids.

This sequence joins TRBV5-6 and TRBJ2-7; D not resolved. Trimming stripped 0 bases from V and 0 bases from J, with 10 bases between. CDR1 is SGHDT and CDR2 is YYEEEE in the germline V gene. The CDR3 is 15 amino acids. The CDR3 coding sequence is TGTGCCAGCAGCTTGGCCATAGGTAACTCCTACGAGCAGTACTTC. Translation: CASSLAIGNSYEQYF.

This chain uses TRBV7-2 with TRBJ2-2; maybe TRBD1 (5 bases). V was shortened by 2 bases and J by 7 bases, with 8 bases between the two germline ends. Germline V lookup: CDR1 SGHTA, CDR2 FQGNSA. The CDR3 contains 13 residues. CDR3 bases: TGTGCCAGCAGCTTAATAAGGGGCGGGGAGCTGTTTTTT. It encodes CASSLIRGGELFF.

The chain couples TRBV5-1 to TRBJ2-5; D is undetermined. Trimming removed 0 bases at V and 4 bases at J, with 4 bases between. This CDR3 is 12 amino acids long. Germline lookup yields CDR1 SGHRS and CDR2 YFSETQ. In nucleotides, the CDR3 is TGCGCCAGCAGCTTGGACGCAGAGACCCAGTACTTC. Translation: CASSLDAETQYF.

The chain's CDR3 is CASSRGGQSSYNEQFF. The CDR3, as DNA: TGCGCCAGCAGTCGAGGAGGGCAGAGCTCCTACAATGAGCAGTTCTTC. The V and J genes are TRBV5-1 and TRBJ2-1, with a weak D call TRBD2 (6 bases). The CDR3 length is 16 residues. Germline V gene data show CDR1 as SGHRS and CDR2 as YFSETQ. V lost 5 bases and J lost 0, with 15 bases in between.

This rearrangement joins TRBV5-1 to TRBJ1-2; D is unresolved. V lost 0 bases and J lost 0, with 15 bases in between. CDR1 is SGHRS and CDR2 is YFSETQ in the germline V gene. The CDR3 is made up of 17 amino acids. For the CDR3, the DNA is TGCGCCAGCAGCTTGGACGTGGGCCCCATCTCTAACTATGGCTACACCTTC. Encoded protein: CASSLDVGPISNYGYTF.

The chain recombines TRBV4-3 with TRBJ1-1; TRBD1 aligns across 8 bases. Germline CDR1 is LGHNA and CDR2 is YSLEER. V dropped 0 bases and J dropped 7; count of bases not matched to a gene: 1. This CDR3 has 13 residues. The CDR3 region is CASSQDRGLEAFF. The DNA of the CDR3 is TGCGCCAGCAGCCAAGACAGGGGGCTTGAAGCTTTCTTT.

V gene TRBV5-1 combines with J gene TRBJ2-7; no firm D call. Trimming shortened V by 0 bases and J by 4 bases, and 20 bases separated the two germline ends. The CDR3 has 17 amino acids. Germline CDR1 reads SGHRS; CDR2 reads YFSETQ. The DNA for the CDR3 is TGCGCCAGCAGCTTGGCGAGCTTGGTCGGTACTCGTTACGAGCAGTACTTC. Its protein is CASSLASLVGTRYEQYF.

The CDR3 DNA reads TGTGCCAGCTCACCAAACGGACAGTATGTAGATGGTGAAAAACTGTTTTTT. This gives the protein CASSPNGQYVDGEKLFF. The chain carries TRBV18 and TRBJ1-4, with D perhaps matching TRBD1 (6 bases). The germline V gene encodes CDR1 KGHSH and CDR2 LQKENI. This CDR3 has 17 amino acids. V lost 2 bases, J lost 7 bases, and 20 bases lay in between.

The chain carries TRBV18 and TRBJ2-2, with D hard to call. V lost 1 base and J lost 0, with 9 bases in between. From germline, CDR1 is KGHSH and CDR2 LQKENI. CDR3 length equals 16 residues. The CDR3 here is CASSPLPHANTGELFF. In nucleotides, the CDR3 is TGTGCCAGCTCACCACTTCCACACGCGAACACCGGGGAGCTGTTTTTT.

The chain joins TRBV27 to TRBJ1-5; D gene uncertain. The CDR3 totals 18 residues. V gave up 3 bases and J gave up 1 base, with 19 bases separating them. Germline CDR1 MNHEY, CDR2 SMNVEV (reference sequence). The chain's CDR3 is CASSFRAPQVLSNQPQHF. Written as DNA, the CDR3 is TGTGCCAGCAGTTTTAGAGCCCCCCAGGTTTTGAGCAATCAGCCCCAGCATTTT.

The V gene is TRBV7-9, the J gene TRBJ2-7; 8 nucleotides line up with TRBD1. V lost 4 bases to trimming and J lost 2 bases; unmatched junction nucleotides: 10. CDR1 is SEHNR and CDR2 is FQNEAQ in the germline V gene (reference sequence). There are 16 residues in the CDR3. This CDR3 reads CASSSGQVHSAYEQYF. The CDR3 coding sequence is TGTGCCAGCAGCTCGGGACAGGTCCACTCCGCCTACGAGCAGTACTTC. The whole variable domain, remainder taken from reference TRBV7-9 and TRBJ2-7, is DTGVSQNPRHKITKRGQNVTFRCDPISEHNRLYWYRQTLGQGPEFLTYFQNEAQLEKSRLLSDRFSAERPKGSFSTLEIQRTEQGDSAMYLCASSSGQVHSAYEQYFGPGTRLTVT.

The genes are TRBV9 and TRBJ2-1, with 14 bases aligning to TRBD2. Losses at the gene ends were 0 bases for V and 5 bases for J; bases not matched to a gene: 7. The CDR3 totals 18 residues. The germline V gene has CDR1 SGDLS and CDR2 YYNGEE. Here the CDR3 reads CASSVEGTSGRLNNEQFF. As DNA, the CDR3 is TGTGCCAGCAGCGTAGAGGGGACTAGCGGGAGATTGAACAATGAGCAGTTCTTC.

The chain recombines TRBV11-2 with TRBJ2-3; TRBD1 is a possible D gene (6 bases). The CDR3 runs to 15 residues. In germline, CDR1 is SGHAT, CDR2 FQNNGV. The V and J ends lost 4 bases and 1 base respectively, with 12 bases between them. CDR3 protein: CASSSDRSRTDTQYF. CDR3 coding DNA: TGTGCCAGCAGCTCCGACAGGTCACGCACAGATACGCAGTATTTT.

The rearrangement links TRBV11-3 to TRBJ2-7; D is unclear. Germline V CDR1 and CDR2: SGHNT, YENEEA. The CDR3 has 13 residues. Trimming pared 1 base from V and 5 bases from J, leaving 9 bases between. The CDR3 loop is CASSLVTGDEQYF. The CDR3 bases are TGTGCCAGCAGCTTAGTGACTGGTGACGAGCAGTACTTC.

The chain uses TRBV25-1 and TRBJ1-3, with TRBD1 matching over 8 bases. V lost 6 bases and J lost 3; bases outside the gene matches: 10. The CDR3 runs 16 residues. Germline CDR1 is MGHDK and CDR2 is SYGVNS. The CDR3 coding sequence is TGTGCCAGCAGCTCGAAAGACAGGGGTCATGGAAACACCATATATTTT. It specifies CASSSKDRGHGNTIYF.

The chain links TRBV7-3 to TRBJ2-1; TRBD2 matches 9 bases. This CDR3 is built from 17 residues. J was trimmed by 0 bases and V by 4 bases; bases with no gene match: 7. The germline V gene has CDR1 SGHTA and CDR2 FQGTGA. CDR3 amino acids: CASSSGPGLASYNEQFF. In DNA form, the CDR3 reads TGTGCCAGCAGCTCCGGACCGGGACTAGCCTCCTACAATGAGCAGTTCTTC.

Concerning this clone: The same CDR3 is also encoded by other DNA sequences in this sample. The chain links TRBV7-9 to TRBJ2-7, with D uncertain. This CDR3 is built from 14 residues. CDR1 is SEHNR and CDR2 is FQNEAQ in the germline V gene (reference sequence). Between the trimmed V and J ends, which lost 5 bases and 0 bases, there was a span of 11 bases. In DNA form, the CDR3 reads TGTGCCAGCAGCCCCGGACGTAGCTCCTACGAGCAGTACTTC. This gives the protein CASSPGRSSYEQYF.

V is TRBV5-1 and J is TRBJ2-6, with a weak D call TRBD1 (5 bases). With 7 bases removed from V and 3 bases from J, the gap between germline ends came to 14 bases. The CDR3 has 15 residues. The V gene's germline CDR1 is SGHRS and CDR2 YFSETQ. CDR3 loop: CASDQGTGGANVLTF. In nucleotides, the CDR3 is TGCGCCAGCGACCAGGGTACTGGTGGGGCCAACGTCCTGACTTTC.

A note on this clone: The identical CDR3 is also encoded by other nucleotide sequences in the sample. The gene calls are TRBV7-3 and TRBJ2-1; 8 bases agree with TRBD2. The V gene end was trimmed by 5 bases and the J gene end by 0 bases; junction bases not matched to a gene: 3. Germline CDR1 reads SGHTA; CDR2 reads FQGTGA. CDR3 length: 15 amino acids. The CDR3: CASSPSGSSYNEQFF. DNA for the CDR3: TGTGCCAGCAGCCCGAGCGGGAGCTCCTACAATGAGCAGTTCTTC.

In DNA, the CDR3 is TGTGCCAGCAGCTCAGTGGGACAGGGGGGTGAAAAACTGTTTTTT. It codes for CASSSVGQGGEKLFF. This chain uses TRBV5-4 with TRBJ1-4, with TRBD1 matching over 11 bases. The germline V gene encodes CDR1 SGHNT and CDR2 YYREEE (reference sequence). V dropped 3 bases and J dropped 7; count of bases not matched to a gene: 5. This CDR3 region has 15 residues.

Details on this clone: Distinct nucleotide sequences in the sample also encode this CDR3. The rearrangement uses TRBV5-1 and TRBJ2-1; 7 bases map to TRBD1. V shed 1 base and J 2 bases; nucleotides not matched to a gene: 3. Per germline, CDR1 SGHRS and CDR2 YFSETQ. The CDR3 consists of 15 residues. DNA of the CDR3: TGCGCCAGCAGCTTGCGGGACAGTACCTACAATGAGCAGTTCTTC. Encoded protein: CASSLRDSTYNEQFF.

Notes on this clone: This same CDR3 is encoded by further DNA sequences in the sample. The gene calls are TRBV2 and TRBJ1-5, with TRBD1 identical over 9 bases. This CDR3 contains 15 residues. Germline V gene data show CDR1 as SNHLY and CDR2 as FYNNEI. Unmatched junction bases numbered 3, after V lost 5 bases and J lost 1 base. The CDR3 sequence: CASSPDRGSNQPQHF. The CDR3 DNA reads TGTGCCAGCAGTCCGGACAGGGGAAGCAATCAGCCCCAGCATTTT.

This clone was counted a single time. Other DNA variants within this sample encode the same CDR3. This sequence joins TRBV29-1 and TRBJ2-3; D is unresolved. CDR1 is SQVTM and CDR2 is ANQGSEA in the germline V gene. V lost 6 bases to trimming and J lost 5 bases, with 9 bases between them. The CDR3 contains 11 residues. The CDR3 DNA is TGCAGCGTCGAACGGGTAGATACGCAGTATTTT. Residues: CSVERVDTQYF.